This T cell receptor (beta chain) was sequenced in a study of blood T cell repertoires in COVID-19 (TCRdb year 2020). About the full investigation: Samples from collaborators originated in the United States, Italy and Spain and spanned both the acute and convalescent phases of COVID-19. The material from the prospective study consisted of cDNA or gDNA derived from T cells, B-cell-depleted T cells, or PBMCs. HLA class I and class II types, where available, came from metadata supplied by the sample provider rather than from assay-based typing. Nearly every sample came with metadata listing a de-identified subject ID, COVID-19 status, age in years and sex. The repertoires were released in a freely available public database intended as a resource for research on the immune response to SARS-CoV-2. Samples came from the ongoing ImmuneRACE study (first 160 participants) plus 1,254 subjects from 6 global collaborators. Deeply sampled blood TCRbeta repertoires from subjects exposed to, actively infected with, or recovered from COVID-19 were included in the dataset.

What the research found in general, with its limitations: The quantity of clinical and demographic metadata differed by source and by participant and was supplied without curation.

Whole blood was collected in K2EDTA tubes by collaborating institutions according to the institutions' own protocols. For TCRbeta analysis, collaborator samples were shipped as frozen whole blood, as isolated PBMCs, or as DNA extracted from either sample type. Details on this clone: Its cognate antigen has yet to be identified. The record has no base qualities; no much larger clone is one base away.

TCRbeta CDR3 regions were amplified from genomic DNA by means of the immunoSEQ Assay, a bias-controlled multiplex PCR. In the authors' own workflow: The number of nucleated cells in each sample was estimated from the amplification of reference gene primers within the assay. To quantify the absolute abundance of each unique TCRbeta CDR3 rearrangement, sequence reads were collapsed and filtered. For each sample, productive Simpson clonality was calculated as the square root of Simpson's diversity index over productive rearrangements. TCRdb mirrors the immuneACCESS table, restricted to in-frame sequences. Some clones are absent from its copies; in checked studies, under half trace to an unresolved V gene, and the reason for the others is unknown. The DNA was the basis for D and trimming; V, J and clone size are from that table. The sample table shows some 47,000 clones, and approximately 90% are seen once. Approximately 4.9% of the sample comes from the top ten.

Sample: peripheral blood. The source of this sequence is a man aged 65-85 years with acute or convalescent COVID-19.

The DNA sequence is TGTGCCAGCAGCTCCGGGACTAGCGCCGAGCAGTTCTTC. It specifies CASSSGTSAEQFF. Recombination linked TRBV5-6 to TRBJ2-1, with 10 bases aligning to TRBD2. Its CDR3 holds 13 amino acids, cysteine through phenylalanine. Left in the record is the CDR3 DNA by itself, 39 bases read in frame from the first base. V loses 3 bases at its end and J loses 10 bases; junction bases beyond the gene matches: 4. Sequences SGHDT (CDR1) and YYEEEE (CDR2) are obtained from the germline V gene. Reference TRBV5-6 and TRBJ2-1 proteins supply the regions before and after the CDR3; the full variable domain is: DAGVTQSPTHLIKTRGQQVTLRCSPKSGHDTVSWYQQALGQGPQFIFQYYEEEERQRGNFPDRFSGHQFPNYSSELNVNALLLGDSALYLCASSSGTSAEQFFGPGTRLTVL.